This T cell receptor beta chain was profiled in a study of blood T cell repertoires in COVID-19. Study information: The samples span acute and convalescent COVID-19 from the United States, Italy and Spain. In each case, the material was cDNA or gDNA derived from T cells, B-cell-depleted T cells, or PBMCs.

The assay was immunoSEQ multiplex PCR, and TCRdb's table has in-frame clones only and misses some. The table includes 240,000 or so clones, more than 85% detected once. The CDR3 length is 18 residues. J gave up 0 bases and V 1 base, and 6 bases lay outside the gene matches. Looked up from germline, CDR1 is LNHDA and CDR2 is SQIVND (reference sequence). The cohort comprised adults aged 18 to 89 years residing in under 25 US areas. Membership in each cohort depended on participant-reported clinical history. The V and J genes are TRBV19 and TRBJ1-5; 10 bases are a match to TRBD1. What was sequenced was PBMCs or T cells enriched from blood (not recorded which). The clonotype originates from a man aged 40-50 years who had recovered from COVID-19. CDR3 DNA sequence: TGTGCCAGTAGTATAGGGAGGGGACAGGGGTATAGCAATCAGCCCCAGCATTTT. Residues: CASSIGRGQGYSNQPQHF.